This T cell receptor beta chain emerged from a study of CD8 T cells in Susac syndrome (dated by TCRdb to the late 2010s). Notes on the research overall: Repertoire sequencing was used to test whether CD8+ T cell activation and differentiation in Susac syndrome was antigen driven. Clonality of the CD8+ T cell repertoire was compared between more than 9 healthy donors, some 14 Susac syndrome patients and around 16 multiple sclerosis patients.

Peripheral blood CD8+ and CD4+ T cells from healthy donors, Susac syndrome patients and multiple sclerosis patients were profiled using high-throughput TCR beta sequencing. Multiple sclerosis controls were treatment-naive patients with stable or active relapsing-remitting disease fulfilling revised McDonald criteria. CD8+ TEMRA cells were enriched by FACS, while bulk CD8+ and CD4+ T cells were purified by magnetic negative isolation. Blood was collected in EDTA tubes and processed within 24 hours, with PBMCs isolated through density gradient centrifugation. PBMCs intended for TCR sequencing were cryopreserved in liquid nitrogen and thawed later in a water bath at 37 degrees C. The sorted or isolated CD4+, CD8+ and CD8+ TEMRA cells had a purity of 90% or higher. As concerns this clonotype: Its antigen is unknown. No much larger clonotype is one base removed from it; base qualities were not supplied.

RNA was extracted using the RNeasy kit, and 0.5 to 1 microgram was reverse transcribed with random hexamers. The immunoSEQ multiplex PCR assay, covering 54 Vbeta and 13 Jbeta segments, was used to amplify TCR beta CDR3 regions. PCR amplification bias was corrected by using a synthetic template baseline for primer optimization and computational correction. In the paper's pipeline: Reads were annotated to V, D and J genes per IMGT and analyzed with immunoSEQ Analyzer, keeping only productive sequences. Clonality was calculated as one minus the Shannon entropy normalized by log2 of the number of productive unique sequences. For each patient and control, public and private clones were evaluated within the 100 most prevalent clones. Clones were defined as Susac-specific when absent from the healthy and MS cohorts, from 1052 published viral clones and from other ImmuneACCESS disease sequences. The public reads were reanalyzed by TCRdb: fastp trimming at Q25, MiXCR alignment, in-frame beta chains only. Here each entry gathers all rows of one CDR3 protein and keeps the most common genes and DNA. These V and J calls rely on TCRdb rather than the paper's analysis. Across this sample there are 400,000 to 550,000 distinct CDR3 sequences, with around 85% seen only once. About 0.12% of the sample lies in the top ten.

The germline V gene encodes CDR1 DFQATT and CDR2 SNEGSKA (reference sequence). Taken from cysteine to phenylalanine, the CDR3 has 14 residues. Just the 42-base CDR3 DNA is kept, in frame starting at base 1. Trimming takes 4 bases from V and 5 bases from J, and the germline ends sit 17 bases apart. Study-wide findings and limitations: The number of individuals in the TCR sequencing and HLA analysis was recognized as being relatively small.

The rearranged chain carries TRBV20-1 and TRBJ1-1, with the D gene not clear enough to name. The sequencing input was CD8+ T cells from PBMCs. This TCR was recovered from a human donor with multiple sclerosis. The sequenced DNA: TGCAGTGCTATTCCTATCGTGAAACTGACTGAAGCTTTCTTT. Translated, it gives CSAIPIVKLTEAFF.